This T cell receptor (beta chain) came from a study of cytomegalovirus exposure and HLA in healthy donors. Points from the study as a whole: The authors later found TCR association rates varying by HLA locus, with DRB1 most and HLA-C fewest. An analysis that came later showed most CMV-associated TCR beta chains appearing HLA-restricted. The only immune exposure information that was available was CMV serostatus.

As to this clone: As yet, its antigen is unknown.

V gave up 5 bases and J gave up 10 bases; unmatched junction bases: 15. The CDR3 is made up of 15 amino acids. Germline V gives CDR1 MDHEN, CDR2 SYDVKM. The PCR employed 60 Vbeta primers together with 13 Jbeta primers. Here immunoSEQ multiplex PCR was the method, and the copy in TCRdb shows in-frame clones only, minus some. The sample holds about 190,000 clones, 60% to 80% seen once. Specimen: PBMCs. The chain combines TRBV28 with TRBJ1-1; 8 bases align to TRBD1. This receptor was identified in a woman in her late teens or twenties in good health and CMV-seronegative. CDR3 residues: CASSEPGTGEVGAFF. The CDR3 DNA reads TGTGCCAGCAGTGAACCCGGGACAGGCGAAGTGGGAGCTTTCTTT.